This is a list of T cell receptor beta chains from one sample in a study of naive and memory T cell subsets. In TCRdb, the UMI-ligation and nested PCR reads were re-called with MiXCR into one record per CDR3 protein. The table has over 130,000 distinct CDR3 sequences, around 21% seen once. The sequencing input was naive CD8+ T cells from blood. Receptor source: a human donor in good health. CDR3s include the opening cysteine and the closing phenylalanine or tryptophan. A D gene is named only where the DNA matches it firmly. For some rows the clone size is stated as once, few or many, or as a class when expanded; others skip it.

V,size,J,D,CDR3,DNA
TRBV7-6,NA,TRBJ2-2,NA,CASSFGRGWTGELFF,TGTGCCAGCAGCTTTGGAAGGGGCTGGACCGGGGAGCTGTTTTTT
TRBV9,NA,TRBJ2-1,NA,CASSGTGTMDEQFF,TGTGCCAGCAGCGGGACTGGGACAATGGATGAGCAGTTCTTC
TRBV2,NA,TRBJ2-5,NA,CASKFRIQETQYF,TGTGCCAGCAAATTTCGGATACAAGAGACCCAGTACTTC
TRBV27,few,TRBJ2-1,NA,CASSLYNYNEQFF,TGTGCCAGCAGTTTATACAACTACAATGAGCAGTTCTTC
TRBV29-1,few,TRBJ2-7,NA,CSVEDHERYEQYF,TGCAGCGTTGAAGATCATGAGCGCTACGAGCAGTACTTC
TRBV11-2,NA,TRBJ2-3,TRBD2,CASSPLLPRESDTQYF,TGTGCCAGCAGCCCCCTCCTACCGCGGGAGTCAGATACGCAGTATTTT
TRBV28,few,TRBJ1-5,TRBD1,CASTTGIGNQPQHF,TGTGCCAGCACGACAGGGATTGGCAATCAGCCCCAGCATTTT
TRBV14,few,TRBJ1-2,NA,CASSHSFRDGYTF,TGTGCCAGCAGCCATTCTTTTAGGGATGGCTACACCTTC
TRBV27,few,TRBJ1-6,NA,CASSPQGLYSPLHF,TGTGCCAGCAGTCCTCAGGGACTTTATTCACCCCTCCACTTT
TRBV7-2,few,TRBJ2-7,NA,CASSLQGISYEQYF,TGTGCCAGCAGCTTGCAGGGAATTTCCTACGAGCAGTACTTC
TRBV11-2,few,TRBJ2-1,NA,CASTSPSYNEQFF,TGTGCCAGCACCTCTCCCTCCTACAATGAGCAGTTCTTC
TRBV12-3/TRBV12-4,NA,TRBJ2-7,NA,CASSLFSSYEQYF,TGTGCCAGCAGTTTATTCTCCTCCTACGAGCAGTACTTC
TRBV27,NA,TRBJ1-5,TRBD1,CASSWGQNSNQPQHF,TGTGCCAGCAGTTGGGGACAGAATAGCAATCAGCCCCAGCATTTT
TRBV28,few,TRBJ2-7,NA,CASTPTWREDRVDEQYF,TGTGCCAGCACCCCCACCTGGCGGGAGGACAGGGTGGACGAGCAGTACTTC
TRBV2,few,TRBJ2-6,NA,CASREVGANVLTF,TGTGCCAGCAGGGAGGTTGGGGCCAACGTCCTGACTTTC
TRBV6-5,many,TRBJ1-1,NA,CASSTGSGAEAFF,TGTGCCAGCAGTACAGGCTCGGGGGCTGAAGCTTTCTTT
TRBV29-1,NA,TRBJ2-1,TRBD2,CSVIAGDSYNEQFF,TGCAGCGTAATAGCGGGAGACTCCTACAATGAGCAGTTCTTC
TRBV5-6,few,TRBJ2-6,NA,CASSLGGGGANVLTF,TGTGCCAGCAGCTTGGGGGGTGGTGGGGCCAACGTCCTGACTTTC
TRBV29-1,few,TRBJ2-1,TRBD2,CSVLKREVYNEQFF,TGCAGCGTTCTTAAGCGGGAGGTCTACAATGAGCAGTTCTTC
TRBV28,NA,TRBJ1-5,NA,CASSSGHSNQPQHF,TGTGCCAGCAGTTCGGGACATAGCAATCAGCCCCAGCATTTT
TRBV4-1,few,TRBJ2-7,NA,CASSQDREPSYEQYF,TGCGCCAGCAGCCAAGACAGGGAACCTTCCTACGAGCAGTACTTC
TRBV12-5,few,TRBJ2-1,TRBD2,CASGLVGTSGSLNEQFF,TGTGCTAGTGGTTTGGTTGGGACTAGCGGGAGTCTCAATGAGCAGTTCTTC
TRBV5-5,NA,TRBJ2-7,TRBD1,CASSPGQGLSYEQYF,TGTGCCAGCAGCCCGGGACAGGGGTTATCCTACGAGCAGTACTTC
TRBV28,NA,TRBJ2-3,NA,CASSLEGADTQYF,TGTGCCAGCAGTTTGGAGGGAGCAGATACGCAGTATTTT
TRBV7-8,NA,TRBJ2-3,NA,CASSLELAEADTQYF,TGTGCCAGCAGCTTAGAGTTAGCAGAGGCAGATACGCAGTATTTT
TRBV21-1,NA,TRBJ2-7,NA,CASSTGGTGGPYEQYF,TGTGCCAGCAGCACCGGTGGGACAGGGGGTCCCTACGAGCAGTACTTC
TRBV2,few,TRBJ1-1,NA,CATWAENTEAFF,TGTGCCACCTGGGCGGAGAACACTGAAGCTTTCTTT
TRBV12-3/TRBV12-4,few,TRBJ2-1,NA,CASRPEGGIHEQFF,TGTGCCAGCAGACCAGAAGGTGGGATTCATGAGCAGTTCTTC
TRBV7-6,once,TRBJ2-6,NA,CASSSPVGAGANVLTF,TGTGCCAGCAGCTCCCCCGTCGGGGCTGGGGCCAACGTCCTGACTTTC
TRBV4-1,many,TRBJ1-1,TRBD1,CASSLRDSPGRTEAFF,TGCGCCAGCAGCCTGCGGGACAGCCCCGGGCGGACTGAAGCTTTCTTT
TRBV4-3,NA,TRBJ2-7,TRBD2,CASSQDTGLAGVEQYF,TGCGCCAGCAGCCAAGATACCGGGCTAGCGGGAGTAGAGCAGTACTTC
TRBV28,few,TRBJ2-2,TRBD1,CASTRTGSNTGELFF,TGTGCCAGCACCCGGACAGGGTCGAACACCGGGGAGCTGTTTTTT
TRBV5-1,few,TRBJ2-5,NA,CASSSGYSIETQYF,TGCGCCAGCAGCTCAGGCTACTCTATTGAGACCCAGTACTTC
TRBV23-1,NA,TRBJ2-7,NA,CASRGRPYYEQYF,TGCGCCAGCAGGGGACGGCCCTACTACGAGCAGTACTTC
TRBV14,few,TRBJ2-1,NA,CASSQVGRFPYNEQFF,TGTGCCAGCAGCCAAGTCGGCAGGTTCCCTTACAATGAGCAGTTCTTC
TRBV27,NA,TRBJ2-3,NA,CASSLRLVDTQYF,TGTGCCAGCAGTCTCAGACTAGTGGATACGCAGTATTTT
TRBV5-6,NA,TRBJ2-2,TRBD2,CASSLGLASGELFF,TGTGCCAGCAGCCTGGGACTAGCGTCGGGGGAGCTGTTTTTT
TRBV6-2/TRBV6-3,NA,TRBJ1-5,TRBD1,CASSYPPGQVGDNNQPQHF,TGTGCCAGCAGTTACCCGCCGGGACAGGTGGGGGATAACAATCAGCCCCAGCATTTT
TRBV4-3,NA,TRBJ2-1,NA,CASSQGGDNEQFF,TGCGCCAGCAGCCAAGGTGGCGACAATGAGCAGTTCTTC
TRBV7-8,NA,TRBJ2-7,TRBD1,CASSLFGDSLYEQYF,TGTGCCAGCAGCTTATTTGGGGACAGCTTATACGAGCAGTACTTC